The entry below gives a single TCR beta chain sequence along with its context. Its specificity is unknown. Added by template switching were UMIs that each held a 6-nucleotide sample barcode. TCRalpha and TCRbeta cDNA went through nested PCRs of approximately 16 and 9 cycles, two in total. One entry per CDR3 protein, without DNA, is what TCRdb gives after re-calling the 5' RACE reads. In total, the table holds hundreds of thousands of distinct CDR3 sequences. Unfractionated whole blood yielded total RNA, and T cells were not sorted. This sample is part of a study of monozygotic twins with inflammatory bowel disease. CDR1 is LNHDA, CDR2 SQIVND, per germline (reference sequence). The CDR3 length is 12 residues. Findings and caveats of the study: Compared with healthy co-twins, IBD patients showed reduced TCRbeta repertoire diversity by inverse Simpson.

The clonotype originates from a human donor with ulcerative colitis or Crohn's disease, or a healthy co-twin of an affected twin (not recorded which). Sequencing was performed on blood. The chain links TRBV19 to TRBJ1-1. CDR3 sequence: CASSPVAAEAFF.